Shown below are 26 T cell receptor beta chains from a single sample sequenced in a study of T cells in Graves' hyperthyroidism and ophthalmopathy. The source material, RNA transcripts, was used to amplify TCR beta CDR3 regions. The HTBI set primed first-round TCR CDR3 RT-PCR. Each CDR3 protein gets one entry after TCRdb re-called the multiplex PCR reads with MiXCR. The sample holds some 510,000 distinct CDR3 sequences, roughly 50% seen once. Sequenced material: peripheral blood or thyroid tissue (not recorded which). Receptors originate from a woman younger than 35 with Graves' hyperthyroidism.

The chain employs TRBV24-1 and TRBJ1-5; 7 positions match TRBD1. Germline trimming cut 11 bases from V and 7 bases from J; bases unmatched to any gene: 16. Germline values: CDR1 KGHDR, CDR2 SFDVKD. The CDR3 consists of 15 residues. CDR3 protein: CASSPLGGGGQPQHF. The CDR3 bases are TGTGCCAGCAGCCCCTTAGGAGGGGGCGGACAGCCCCAGCATTTT.

The V call is TRBV7-9, the J call TRBJ2-5; TRBD2 agrees at 7 bases. The germline V gene has CDR1 SEHNR and CDR2 FQNEAQ (reference sequence). V lost 3 bases and J lost 4; bases outside the gene matches: 17. CDR3 length: 18 amino acids. Here the CDR3 reads CASSFLSGGLFVVETQYF. CDR3 DNA: TGTGCCAGCAGCTTTCTCTCCGGGGGGTTGTTTGTGGTAGAGACCCAGTACTTC.

The rearrangement joins TRBV20-1 to TRBJ2-5, with D possibly TRBD1 on 6 matching bases. The V end was cut by 0 bases, the J end by 2 bases, with 10 bases between. CDR1 is DFQATT and CDR2 is SNEGSKA in the germline V gene (reference sequence). This CDR3 has 14 residues. This chain's CDR3 is CSARDFGQQETQYF. Here the CDR3 DNA reads TGCAGTGCTAGAGATTTTGGACAGCAAGAGACCCAGTACTTC.

The sample holds a few counts of this clonotype. The V call is TRBV7-9, the J call TRBJ2-7; 8 bases fit TRBD2. Trimming at V came to 6 bases and at J to 2 bases, leaving 6 bases not matched to a gene. This CDR3 comprises 14 residues. The germline gives CDR1 SEHNR, CDR2 FQNEAQ (reference sequence). The chain's CDR3 is CASRYTSGPYEQYF. The CDR3 coding sequence is TGTGCCAGCAGATACACTAGCGGACCCTACGAGCAGTACTTC.

The CDR3 sequence: CASAEGAGQPLHF. The CDR3, as DNA: TGTGCCAGCGCGGAGGGGGCAGGCCAGCCCCTCCACTTT. The V gene is TRBV9, the J gene TRBJ1-6, with 7 positions matching TRBD1. This CDR3 is 13 amino acids long. Germline CDR1 SGDLS, CDR2 YYNGEE. J was trimmed by 13 bases and V by 7 bases; bases with no gene match: 11.

The chain uses TRBV15 and TRBJ1-5, with 7 bases matching TRBD1. V shed 1 base, J shed 6 bases, and the junction held 9 bases outside the gene matches. CDR3 size: 16 residues. The germline V gene has CDR1 LNHNV and CDR2 YYDKDF (reference sequence). The CDR3 nucleotides are TGTGCCACCAGCAGAGGGTCGGACAGGCAGGTTCAGCCCCAGCATTTT. It specifies CATSRGSDRQVQPQHF.

The chain is built from TRBV7-2 and TRBJ2-5, with D perhaps matching TRBD1 (6 bases). The germline gives CDR1 SGHTA, CDR2 FQGNSA. V lost 4 bases, J lost 6 bases, and 12 bases lay in between. The CDR3 totals 13 residues. CDR3: CASSSGQRKTQYF. In nucleotides, the CDR3 is TGTGCCAGCAGCTCAGGACAGAGAAAGACCCAGTACTTC.

The sample holds many counts of this clonotype. This rearrangement joins TRBV20-1 to TRBJ2-5; 10 bases align to TRBD2. This CDR3 has 13 residues. CDR1 is DFQATT and CDR2 is SNEGSKA in the germline V gene (reference sequence). The ends lost 2 bases at V and 4 bases at J; junction bases unmatched: 1. The CDR3 bases are TGCAGTGCTAGACCTAGCGGGAGAGAGACCCAGTACTTC. Protein: CSARPSGRETQYF.

V gene TRBV9 combines with J gene TRBJ2-2; 9 bases match TRBD2. The CDR3 extends over 16 amino acids. Trimming cost V 2 bases and J 8 bases; bases outside gene matches: 10. Germline CDR1 and CDR2: SGDLS and YYNGEE. DNA for the CDR3: TGTGCCAGCAGCGTTGCTAGCGGGGCTGTGGGAGGGGAGCTGTTTTTT. Amino acid sequence: CASSVASGAVGGELFF.

The chain carries TRBV7-9 and TRBJ1-1; tentative D call: TRBD1 (6 bases). Germline lookup yields CDR1 SEHNR and CDR2 FQNEAQ (reference sequence). The CDR3 covers 14 residues. Trimming removed 5 bases at V and 9 bases at J, with 19 bases between. CDR3 region: CASSPNADSQKAFF. CDR3 in DNA: TGTGCCAGCAGCCCTAACGCGGACAGCCAGAAAGCTTTCTTT.

This chain links TRBV2 with TRBJ1-4; D remains unclear. Per germline, CDR1 SNHLY and CDR2 FYNNEI. Between the trimmed V and J ends, which lost 8 bases and 8 bases, there was a span of 18 bases. The CDR3 consists of 14 residues. CDR3 coding DNA: TGTGCCAGCTTGCCGGGCCGATCTTCGGAAAAACTGTTTTTT. The encoded protein is CASLPGRSSEKLFF.

About this clonotype: A much larger clone lies a single base off, so this may be a read error. The chain combines TRBV7-9 with TRBJ1-2; D gene uncertain. This CDR3 spans 15 amino acids. Germline CDR1 and CDR2: SEHNR and FQNEAQ (reference sequence). For the CDR3, the DNA is TGTGTCAGCAGCTTAGCGCTGGGAGTAGGGTTTGGCTACACCTTC. The encoded protein is CVSSLALGVGFGYTF.

This sequence joins TRBV24-1 and TRBJ2-2; TRBD2 agrees at 16 bases. V was clipped by 7 bases and J by 0 bases; unmatched bases: 4. The germline V gene encodes CDR1 KGHDR and CDR2 SFDVKD. The CDR3 has 18 amino acids. In DNA form, the CDR3 reads TGTGCCACCAGGCCGGGACTAGCGGGAGGGCCGAACACCGGGGAGCTGTTTTTT. It codes for CATRPGLAGGPNTGELFF.

The rearrangement uses TRBV10-3 and TRBJ1-2; D is unresolved. The V end lost 4 bases, the J end lost 4 bases, and 7 bases lay between the germline ends. This CDR3 comprises 12 residues. From germline, CDR1 is ENHRY and CDR2 SYGVKD. The CDR3 sequence: CAISGVGYGYTF. CDR3 bases: TGTGCCATCAGTGGAGTCGGCTATGGCTACACCTTC.

CDR3: CASRPTANTGELFF. For the CDR3, the DNA is TGTGCCAGCAGACCCACAGCGAACACCGGGGAGCTGTTTTTT. The chain couples TRBV11-2 to TRBJ2-2; D is uncertain. Per the germline V gene, CDR1 is SGHAT and CDR2 is FQNNGV. The CDR3 spans 14 residues. V was shortened by 6 bases and J by 0 bases, with 8 bases between the two germline ends.

This chain joins TRBV20-1 and TRBJ1-4; no definite D call. The ends were cut back, 5 bases at V and 8 bases at J, with 15 bases in the middle. The CDR3 is 13 residues long. Germline CDR1 and CDR2: DFQATT and SNEGSKA (reference sequence). The CDR3 is CSAAERAREKLFF. In DNA, the CDR3 is TGCAGTGCTGCCGAGAGGGCCCGGGAAAAACTGTTTTTT.

This clonotype was recorded once. The J gene is TRBJ2-2, the V gene TRBV6-1; D is ambiguous. Per germline, CDR1 MNHNS and CDR2 SASEGT. The CDR3 runs to 15 residues. V was trimmed by 7 bases and J by 1 base, leaving 13 bases between them. CDR3 sequence: CASTKLHGNTGELFF. The CDR3 DNA follows: TGTGCCAGCACCAAGCTCCACGGGAACACCGGGGAGCTGTTTTTT.

The rearrangement joins TRBV29-1 to TRBJ1-2; D unresolved. Germline V gene sequence: CDR1 SQVTM, CDR2 ANQGSEA. Trimming removed 7 bases at V and 2 bases at J, with 11 bases between. This CDR3 is built from 12 residues. The CDR3 is CSATGQNYGYTF. The CDR3 nucleotides read TGCAGCGCTACGGGCCAGAACTATGGCTACACCTTC.

This clonotype was observed many times. CDR3 DNA: TGCAGCGTTGAATCCGGTTCGAACTTCGAAGCTTTCTTT. Protein product: CSVESGSNFEAFF. This rearrangement joins TRBV29-1 to TRBJ1-1, with D unresolved. The CDR3 loop spans 13 amino acids. CDR1 and CDR2 from the germline V gene are SQVTM and ANQGSEA. V dropped 2 bases and J dropped 8 bases, with 15 bases sitting between them.

The chain carries TRBV7-9 and TRBJ2-7; 9 bases map to TRBD1. Trimming at V came to 5 bases and at J to 3 bases, leaving 5 bases not matched to a gene. Germline V gene data show CDR1 as SEHNR and CDR2 as FQNEAQ (reference sequence). The CDR3 spans 14 residues. CDR3 sequence (DNA): TGTGCCAGCAGCCCGACAGGGGGTCTCTACGAGCAGTACTTC. This sequence encodes CASSPTGGLYEQYF.

The J gene is TRBJ2-6, the V gene TRBV15; TRBD1 agrees at 8 bases. CDR3 size: 15 residues. Looked up from germline, CDR1 is LNHNV and CDR2 is YYDKDF (reference sequence). V was clipped by 8 bases and J by 5 bases; unmatched bases: 8. CDR3 nucleotide sequence: TGTGCCACCCGACACGACAGGGGTTGGGCCAACGTCCTGACTTTC. Translated, it gives CATRHDRGWANVLTF.

This clonotype occurred a few times. A read error may produce the germline difference seen at one junction end. The chain is built from TRBV7-2 and TRBJ2-5; D gene ambiguous. Germline-derived CDR1 and CDR2 are SGHTA and FQGNSA. The CDR3 is 12 amino acids. The CDR3 here is CASSQDKETQYF. The CDR3 DNA sequence: TGCGCCAGCAGCCAAGACAAGGAGACCCAGTACTTC.

With regard to this clonotype: Being one base from a much bigger clone, this may be a read error. The chain is built from TRBV2 and TRBJ1-4; D is unresolved. Germline-derived CDR1 and CDR2 are SNHLY and FYNNEI. The CDR3 runs to 14 residues. V shed 5 bases and J shed 9 bases, with 16 bases lying between them. CDR3 amino acids: CASSKSEFHQKLFF. For the CDR3, the DNA is TGTGCCAGCAGTAAGTCCGAATTCCATCAAAAACTGTTTTTT. Based on the CDR3 plus reference TRBV2 and TRBJ1-4, the full variable domain is EPEVTQTPSHQVTQMGQEVILRCVPISNHLYFYWYRQILGQKVEFLVSFYNNEISEKSEIFDDQFSVERPDGSNFTLKIRSTKLEDSAMYFCASSKSEFHQKLFFGSGTQLSVL.

In the case of this clonotype: This CDR3 is missing its conserved last phenylalanine or tryptophan, likely due to a read error. The chain is built from TRBV7-8 and TRBJ1-1; D not certain. CDR3 size: 15 residues. Deletions cut 4 bases from V and 7 bases from J, with 19 bases between. Germline-derived CDR1 and CDR2 are SGHVS and FQNEAQ. The CDR3 region is CASSSALDNKVEAFL. In nucleotides, the CDR3 is TGTGCCAGCAGCTCTGCCCTTGACAACAAAGTTGAAGCTTTCCTT.

The gene calls are TRBV20-1 and TRBJ2-7; 11 nucleotides match TRBD2. V lost 5 bases to trimming and J lost 2 bases; unmatched junction nucleotides: 8. The CDR3 is made up of 15 amino acids. CDR1 is DFQATT, CDR2 SNEGSKA, per germline (reference sequence). CDR3 loop: CSASTSGSRPYEQYF. CDR3 bases: TGCAGTGCTTCTACTAGCGGGAGTCGGCCCTACGAGCAGTACTTC.

The chain has TRBV2 and TRBJ2-7; the match to TRBD2 covers 9 bases. The CDR3 sequence is 18 residues long. Germline lookup yields CDR1 SNHLY and CDR2 FYNNEI. The ends lost 0 bases at V and 5 bases at J; junction bases unmatched: 14. The CDR3 coding sequence is TGTGCCAGCAGTGAAGCGCTTTTTCTCGCGGGAGGGCGGAACGAGCAGTACTTC. Residues: CASSEALFLAGGRNEQYF.